The rows below give T cell receptor beta chains drawn from one sample of a study of response to subunit inactivated influenza vaccine. Each CDR3 protein is one row after TCRdb ran MiXCR on the RT-PCR reads. The table shows approximately 530,000 distinct CDR3 sequences, with around 7.7% occurring only once. Sample: PBMCs from blood, taken about 24 months after vaccination. The source of these receptors is a man between 50 and 69 years old who received an inactivated influenza vaccine. Each CDR3 is given with its conserved first and last residue. The D gene is left open where the match is weak. Size tells how often a clone was seen (once, few, many) or the class of an expanded clone, and some rows leave it out.

>NA|TRBJ1-3|TRBD1|TRBV7-8|15
CASSSRDSAGNTIYF
TGTGCCAGCAGCTCCCGGGACAGTGCTGGAAACACCATATATTTT
>many|TRBJ1-2|NA|TRBV5-1|13
CASSSIDGYGYTF
TGCGCCAGCAGCTCGATCGATGGCTATGGCTACACCTTC
>many|TRBJ1-6|TRBD1|TRBV4-1|17
CASSQGRFGQVNSPLHF
TGCGCCAGCAGCCAAGGCAGATTCGGACAGGTTAATTCACCCCTCCACTTT
>NA|TRBJ1-2|NA|TRBV6-5|16
CASSYSRVTQEGGYTF
TGTGCCAGCAGTTACTCGAGGGTCACCCAGGAGGGTGGCTACACCTTC
>NA|TRBJ2-2|TRBD1|TRBV12-3/TRBV12-4|14
CASQRQGGVGELFF
TGTGCCAGCCAGCGACAGGGGGGTGTCGGGGAGCTGTTTTTT
>NA|TRBJ2-2|NA|TRBV5-4|15
CASSSQRTKDGELFF
TGTGCCAGCAGCTCCCAGCGGACCAAGGACGGGGAGCTGTTTTTT
>few|TRBJ2-3|NA|TRBV4-1|14
CASSQGVGTDTQYF
TGCGCCAGCAGCCAAGGGGTTGGCACAGATACGCAGTATTTT
>NA|TRBJ2-1|NA|TRBV2|14
CASSEQGSFNEQFF
TGTGCCAGCAGTGAACAGGGAAGTTTCAATGAGCAGTTCTTC
>few|TRBJ1-1|NA|TRBV7-2|15
CASRLEGLRNTEAFF
TGTGCCAGCAGGTTGGAGGGGCTACGGAACACTGAAGCTTTCTTT
>many|TRBJ1-5|NA|TRBV7-9|16
CASSLAVGQSNQPQHF
TGTGCCAGCAGCTTAGCCGTTGGACAGAGCAATCAGCCCCAGCATTTT
>NA|TRBJ2-4|TRBD2|TRBV5-1|15
CASSRGEAAKNIQYF
TGCGCCAGTTCCCGGGGGGAGGCAGCCAAAAACATTCAGTACTTC
>few|TRBJ1-5|TRBD1|TRBV12-3/TRBV12-4|14
CASSHGQGGQPQHF
TGTGCCAGCAGCCACGGACAGGGCGGACAGCCCCAGCATTTT
>few|TRBJ1-2|TRBD1|TRBV20-1|18
CSARHTRATGVITDGYTF
TGCAGTGCTAGACACACCCGTGCGACAGGGGTTATAACAGACGGCTACACCTTC
>many|TRBJ1-1|NA|TRBV18|13
CASSPFRDTEAFF
TGTGCCAGCTCACCATTTAGGGACACTGAAGCTTTCTTT
>few|TRBJ1-1|NA|TRBV20-1|14
CSAPRQSVLRVAFF
TGCAGTGCTCCGAGACAGTCAGTGTTACGGGTAGCTTTCTTT
>many|TRBJ2-5|NA|TRBV20-1|14
CSVNRPQGQETQYF
TGCAGTGTTAACCGTCCCCAGGGGCAAGAGACCCAGTACTTC
>few|TRBJ2-3|NA|TRBV12-3/TRBV12-4|16
CASSSGGTPRRDTQYF
TGTGCCAGCAGTTCCGGAGGGACTCCCCGGAGAGATACGCAGTATTTT
>NA|TRBJ1-2|NA|TRBV7-6|12
CASSLVGYGYTF
TGTGCCAGCAGCTTAGTGGGATATGGCTACACCTTC
>many|TRBJ2-5|TRBD2|TRBV19|15
CASSDPGTSFETQYF
TGTGCCAGTAGTGATCCCGGGACTAGTTTCGAGACCCAGTACTTC
>NA|TRBJ2-7|TRBD1|TRBV4-2|16
CASSQTPGTGSYEQYF
TGTGCCAGCAGCCAAACCCCCGGGACAGGCTCCTACGAGCAGTACTTC
>NA|TRBJ1-5|NA|TRBV6-6|12
CASSRTFQPQHF
TGTGCCAGCAGTCGGACCTTTCAGCCCCAGCATTTT
>many|TRBJ2-7|TRBD1|TRBV20-1|13
CSAITGVGYEQYF
TGCAGTGCCATTACAGGGGTTGGTTACGAGCAGTACTTC
>NA|TRBJ1-5|TRBD1|TRBV7-2|15
CASSLENRGTQPQHF
TGTGCCAGCAGCTTAGAGAACAGGGGGACTCAGCCCCAGCATTTT
>NA|TRBJ1-2|NA|TRBV27|16
CASSLYWGRTNYGYTF
TGTGCCAGCAGTTTATATTGGGGGCGTACTAACTATGGCTACACCTTC
>many|TRBJ2-1|TRBD2|TRBV3-1|15
CASSPGGGPYNEQFF
TGTGCCAGCAGCCCCGGCGGGGGGCCATACAATGAGCAGTTCTTC
>few|TRBJ1-6|TRBD1|TRBV5-1|15
CASSAGQGKNSPLHF
TGCGCCAGCAGCGCCGGACAGGGGAAGAATTCACCCCTCCACTTT
>NA|TRBJ2-1|TRBD1|TRBV2|12
CASGQGPNEQFF
TGTGCCAGCGGACAGGGTCCCAATGAGCAGTTCTTC
>many|TRBJ2-1|TRBD1|TRBV29-1|13
CSALTGTYNEQFF
TGCAGCGCTCTGACAGGGACATACAATGAGCAGTTCTTC
>few|TRBJ1-4|TRBD1|TRBV29-1|13
CSVGQGEREKLFF
TGCAGCGTTGGTCAGGGGGAACGTGAAAAACTGTTTTTT
>many|TRBJ2-2|NA|TRBV20-1|15
CSARPRETNTGELFF
TGCAGTGCTCGCCCACGGGAAACGAACACCGGGGAGCTGTTTTTT
>few|TRBJ1-5|NA|TRBV11-2|15
CASSWAGQSNQPQHF
TGTGCCAGCAGCTGGGCAGGACAAAGCAATCAGCCCCAGCATTTT
>NA|TRBJ2-7|NA|TRBV12-3/TRBV12-4|14
CASSLKGRGYEQYF
TGTGCCAGCAGTTTAAAGGGCAGGGGCTACGAGCAGTACTTC
>many|TRBJ1-2|TRBD1|TRBV29-1|12
CSAPEGAGGYTF
TGCAGCGCCCCCGAGGGGGCCGGGGGCTACACCTTC
>many|TRBJ2-2|TRBD2|TRBV4-3|15
CASSPSGEGTGELFF
TGCGCCAGCAGCCCTAGCGGGGAAGGCACCGGGGAGCTGTTTTTT
>many|TRBJ2-4|NA|TRBV6-2/TRBV6-3|14
CASSDTYAKNIQYF
TGTGCCAGCAGTGACACCTACGCCAAAAACATTCAGTACTTC
>many|TRBJ1-5|TRBD1|TRBV3-1|15
CASSRAGGGNQPQHF
TGTGCCAGCAGTCGCGCAGGGGGCGGCAATCAGCCCCAGCATTTT
>few|TRBJ2-3|NA|TRBV20-1|18
CSARVLGGAIDRTDTQYF
TGCAGTGCTAGAGTTCTAGGGGGGGCTATAGACCGCACAGATACGCAGTATTTT
>many|TRBJ1-1|TRBD1|TRBV20-1|13
CSGGDRVNTEAFF
TGCAGCGGGGGGGACAGAGTTAACACTGAAGCTTTCTTT
>few|TRBJ1-5|TRBD1|TRBV20-1|14
CSASAGGVNQPQHF
TGCAGTGCTAGTGCAGGGGGCGTCAATCAGCCCCAGCATTTT
>few|TRBJ2-1|NA|TRBV3-1|16
CASSPKGERLTSKQFF
TGTGCCAGCAGCCCGAAGGGAGAGCGGCTTACCAGTAAGCAGTTCTTC
>many|TRBJ2-7|TRBD1|TRBV10-3|13
CAISRDRAFEQYF
TGTGCCATCAGCCGGGACAGGGCCTTCGAGCAGTACTTC